This entry lists 7 T cell receptor beta chains sequenced from one sample in a study of blood T cell repertoires in COVID-19. Generated by immunoSEQ multiplex PCR, the TCRdb table keeps only in-frame clones and is missing some. The table lists about 220,000 clones, around 81% of them singletons. The sample was peripheral blood. The receptors stem from a woman in her twenties or thirties who had recovered from COVID-19.

V gene TRBV9 combines with J gene TRBJ2-5; no definite D call. The CDR3 has 13 residues. Germline V CDR1 and CDR2: SGDLS, YYNGEE. V lost 4 bases, J lost 5 bases, and 12 bases lay in between. Written as DNA, the CDR3 is TGTGCCAGCAGCACCCAGGTGTGGGAGACCCAGTACTTC. Encoded protein: CASSTQVWETQYF.

V is TRBV11-2 and J is TRBJ2-1, with 12 bases matching TRBD2. The ends lost 4 bases at V and 6 bases at J; junction bases unmatched: 7. The germline V gene has CDR1 SGHAT and CDR2 FQNNGV. The CDR3 is 16 amino acids. Written as DNA, the CDR3 is TGTGCCAGCAGCTCACGACTAGCGGGAGAGTTCAATGAGCAGTTCTTC. The encoded protein is CASSSRLAGEFNEQFF.

The V gene is TRBV27, the J gene TRBJ2-2, with D perhaps TRBD1 (6 bases). Trimming left V 0 bases short and J 1 base short, with 6 bases between. The CDR3 spans 15 residues. The germline V gene encodes CDR1 MNHEY and CDR2 SMNVEV (reference sequence). As DNA, the CDR3 is TGTGCCAGCAGTTTATCACAGGGGAACACCGGGGAGCTGTTTTTT. Protein: CASSLSQGNTGELFF.

The J gene is TRBJ1-2, the V gene TRBV6-5, with a possible D match to TRBD1 (6 bases). Trimming stripped 1 base from V and 7 bases from J, with 10 bases between. The CDR3 covers 13 residues. Germline V gene lookup returns CDR1 MNHEY and CDR2 SVGAGI. The DNA of the CDR3 is TGTGCCAGCAGTTACTTGGCAGGGGCTGGCTACACCTTC. Translating it yields CASSYLAGAGYTF.

The rearrangement links TRBV7-3 to TRBJ1-2; D uncertain. The CDR3 sequence is 15 residues long. V dropped 2 bases and J dropped 4 bases, with 14 bases sitting between them. Germline V CDR1 and CDR2: SGHTA, FQGTGA. The CDR3 DNA reads TGTGCCAGCAGCTTAGATGGGAGAGGGTCCTATGGCTACACCTTC. The encoded protein is CASSLDGRGSYGYTF. Full variable domain (outside the CDR3, taken from reference TRBV7-3 and TRBJ1-2): GAGVSQTPSNKVTEKGKYVELRCDPISGHTALYWYRQSLGQGPEFLIYFQGTGAADDSGLPNDRFFAVRPEGSVSTLKIQRTERGDSAVYLCASSLDGRGSYGYTFGSGTRLTVV.

This rearrangement joins TRBV30 to TRBJ2-7, with D possibly TRBD1 on 5 matching bases. This CDR3 is built from 12 residues. Trimming left V 3 bases short and J 13 bases short, with 19 bases between. Germline loops: CDR1 GTSNPN, CDR2 SVGIG (reference sequence). The CDR3 coding sequence is TGTGCCTGGAGGGACCCCAGGGCTCCGCTATACTTC. Translated: CAWRDPRAPLYF.

This clone showed up just a few times. The chain carries TRBV10-1 and TRBJ2-7, with D perhaps TRBD2 (6 bases). Trimming cost V 2 bases and J 2 bases, with 10 bases left between them. CDR1 is WNHNN, CDR2 SYGVQD, per germline (reference sequence). This CDR3 has 14 residues. The CDR3 DNA follows: TGCGCCAGCAGTGAGGGGCGGGGACCCTACGAGCAGTACTTC. This gives the protein CASSEGRGPYEQYF.